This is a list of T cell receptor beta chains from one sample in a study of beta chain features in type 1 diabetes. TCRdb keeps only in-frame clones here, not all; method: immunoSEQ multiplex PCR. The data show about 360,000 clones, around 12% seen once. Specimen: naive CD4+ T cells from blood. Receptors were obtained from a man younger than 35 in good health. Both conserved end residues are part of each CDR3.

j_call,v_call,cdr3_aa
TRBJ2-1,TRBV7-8,CASSGRAGRTNEQFF
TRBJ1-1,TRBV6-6,CASSPDRGVGNTEAFF
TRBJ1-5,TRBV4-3,CASSYTGGSNQPQHF
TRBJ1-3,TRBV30,CAWSLTGAGNTIYF
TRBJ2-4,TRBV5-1,CASSAENIQYF
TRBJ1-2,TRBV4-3,CASSPTGTGLLYGYTF
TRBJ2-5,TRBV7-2,CASSSRTGATQETQYF
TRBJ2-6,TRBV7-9,CASSFQQSLPATF
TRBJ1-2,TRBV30,CAWTPGAALSYTF
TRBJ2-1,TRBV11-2,CASSQDPATGNEQFF
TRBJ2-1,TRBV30,CAWSVSGLYNEQFF
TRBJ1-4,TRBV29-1,CSVVRDRADEKLFF
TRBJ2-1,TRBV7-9,CASSFGNEQFF
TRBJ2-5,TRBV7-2,CASTMGGGAYETQYF
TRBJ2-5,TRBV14,CASSLRREPGTQYF
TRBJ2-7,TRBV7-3,CASSLMGHSAYEQYF
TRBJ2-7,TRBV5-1,CASSSGYTEQYF
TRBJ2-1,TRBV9,CASSVAPGVGQFF
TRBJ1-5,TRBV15,CATSRVDREVQPQHF
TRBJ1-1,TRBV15,CATSRDRGGPGGTEAFF
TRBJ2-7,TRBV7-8,CASSLPTGAYEQYF
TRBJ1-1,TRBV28,CASRGFGQRNTEAFF
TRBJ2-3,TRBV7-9,CASGAGGTDTQYF
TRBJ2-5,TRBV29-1,CTSSVGLETQYF
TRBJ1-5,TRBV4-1,CASSQVDGRLNQPQHF
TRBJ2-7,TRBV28,CASSRDSPYEQYF